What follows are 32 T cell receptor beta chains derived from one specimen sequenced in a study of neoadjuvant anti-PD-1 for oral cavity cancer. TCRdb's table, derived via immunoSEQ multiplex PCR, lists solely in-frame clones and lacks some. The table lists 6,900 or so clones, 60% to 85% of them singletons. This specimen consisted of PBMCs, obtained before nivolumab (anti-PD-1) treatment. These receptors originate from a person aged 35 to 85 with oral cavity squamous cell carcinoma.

The CDR3 sequence: CAWSWGYTGELFF. The CDR3, as DNA: TGTGCCTGGAGTTGGGGGTACACCGGGGAGCTGTTTTTT. The chain carries TRBV30 and TRBJ2-2; the D gene could be TRBD1 or TRBD2 (5 bases each). The CDR3 spans 13 residues. Trimming removed 2 bases from V and 3 bases from J, with 7 bases in between. The germline V gene encodes CDR1 GTSNPN and CDR2 SVGIG (reference sequence).

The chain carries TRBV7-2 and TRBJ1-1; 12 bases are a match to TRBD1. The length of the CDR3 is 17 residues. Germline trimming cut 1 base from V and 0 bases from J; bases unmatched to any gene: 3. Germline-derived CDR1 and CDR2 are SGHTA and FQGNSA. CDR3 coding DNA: TGTGCCAGCAGCTTAGTGGGGACAGGGGGCATGAACACTGAAGCTTTCTTT. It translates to CASSLVGTGGMNTEAFF. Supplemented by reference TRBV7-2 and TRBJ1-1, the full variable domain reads GAGVSQSPSNKVTEKGKDVELRCDPISGHTALYWYRQSLGQGLEFLIYFQGNSAPDKSGLPSDRFSAERTGGSVSTLTIQRTQQEDSAVYLCASSLVGTGGMNTEAFFGQGTRLTVV.

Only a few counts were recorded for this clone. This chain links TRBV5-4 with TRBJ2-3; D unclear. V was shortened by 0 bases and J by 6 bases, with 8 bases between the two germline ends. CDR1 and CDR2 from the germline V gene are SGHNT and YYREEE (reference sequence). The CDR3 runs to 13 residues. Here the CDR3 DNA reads TGTGCCAGCAGCTTGGGCCGGTGGGATACGCAGTATTTT. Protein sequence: CASSLGRWDTQYF.

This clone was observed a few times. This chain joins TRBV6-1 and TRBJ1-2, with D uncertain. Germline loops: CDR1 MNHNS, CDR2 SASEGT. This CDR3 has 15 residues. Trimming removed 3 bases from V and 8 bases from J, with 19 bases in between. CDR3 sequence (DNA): TGTGCCAGCAGTGAGCTGGCCCGGGGAAGGTTGGGCTACACCTTC. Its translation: CASSELARGRLGYTF.

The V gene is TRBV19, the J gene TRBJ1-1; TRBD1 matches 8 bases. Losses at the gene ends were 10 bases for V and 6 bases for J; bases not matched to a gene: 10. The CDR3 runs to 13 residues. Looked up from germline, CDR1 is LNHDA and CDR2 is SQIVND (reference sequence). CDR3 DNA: TGTGCCACTGGGGGACAGGTCCTGTCTGAAGCTTTCTTT. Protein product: CATGGQVLSEAFF.

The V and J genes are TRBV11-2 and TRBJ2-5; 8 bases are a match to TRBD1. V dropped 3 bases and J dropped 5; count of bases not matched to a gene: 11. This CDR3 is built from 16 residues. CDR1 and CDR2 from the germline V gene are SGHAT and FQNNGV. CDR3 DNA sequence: TGTGCCAGCAGCTTCCAGAGGGCAGGGGGCGCCGAGACCCAGTACTTC. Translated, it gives CASSFQRAGGAETQYF.

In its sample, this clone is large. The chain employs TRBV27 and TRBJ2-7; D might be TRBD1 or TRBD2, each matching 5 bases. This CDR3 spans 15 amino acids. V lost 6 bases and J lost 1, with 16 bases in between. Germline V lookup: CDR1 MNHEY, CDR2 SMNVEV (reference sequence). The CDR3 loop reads CASRLHGARSYEQYF. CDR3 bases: TGTGCCAGCAGGCTCCACGGGGCTCGGTCCTACGAGCAGTACTTC.

CDR3 protein: CASSSPDNYGYTF. The CDR3 region has the DNA TGTGCCAGCAGTTCCCCGGACAACTATGGCTACACCTTC. The rearrangement links TRBV6-5 to TRBJ1-2; no firm D call. The V gene lost 4 bases and the J gene lost 2 bases, with 8 bases spanning the gap. The CDR3 is 13 amino acids. The germline CDR1 and CDR2 sequences are MNHEY and SVGAGI.

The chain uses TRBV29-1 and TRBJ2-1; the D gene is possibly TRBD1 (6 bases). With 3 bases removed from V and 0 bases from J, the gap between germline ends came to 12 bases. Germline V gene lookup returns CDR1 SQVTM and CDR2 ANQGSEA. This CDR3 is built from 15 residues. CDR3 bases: TGCAGCGTTGAGGGGGCAGGCCTCTCCTACAATGAGCAGTTCTTC. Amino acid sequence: CSVEGAGLSYNEQFF.

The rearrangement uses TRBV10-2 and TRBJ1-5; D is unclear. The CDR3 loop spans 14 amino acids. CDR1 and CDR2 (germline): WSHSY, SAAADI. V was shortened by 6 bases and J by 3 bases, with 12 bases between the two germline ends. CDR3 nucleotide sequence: TGCGCCAGCAGCCACAGCGATTACAATCAGCCCCAGCATTTT. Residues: CASSHSDYNQPQHF.

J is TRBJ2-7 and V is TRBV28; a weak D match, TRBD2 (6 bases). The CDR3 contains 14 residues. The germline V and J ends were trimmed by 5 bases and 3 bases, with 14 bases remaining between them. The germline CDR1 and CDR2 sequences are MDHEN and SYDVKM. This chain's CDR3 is CASSPEGMIYEQYF. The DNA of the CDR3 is TGTGCCAGCAGTCCGGAGGGGATGATCTACGAGCAGTACTTC.

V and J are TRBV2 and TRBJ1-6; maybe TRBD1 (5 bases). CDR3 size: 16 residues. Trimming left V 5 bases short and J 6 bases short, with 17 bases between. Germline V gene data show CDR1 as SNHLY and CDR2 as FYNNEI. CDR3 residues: CASSRRNRIANSPLHF. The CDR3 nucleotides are TGTGCCAGCAGTCGCCGAAACAGGATTGCTAATTCACCCCTCCACTTT.

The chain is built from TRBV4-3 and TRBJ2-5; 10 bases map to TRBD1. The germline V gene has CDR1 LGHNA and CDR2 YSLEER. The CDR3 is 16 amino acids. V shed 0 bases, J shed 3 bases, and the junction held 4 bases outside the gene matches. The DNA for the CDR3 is TGCGCCAGCAGCCAAGATCGGGGGACAGGGGAAGAGACCCAGTACTTC. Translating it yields CASSQDRGTGEETQYF.

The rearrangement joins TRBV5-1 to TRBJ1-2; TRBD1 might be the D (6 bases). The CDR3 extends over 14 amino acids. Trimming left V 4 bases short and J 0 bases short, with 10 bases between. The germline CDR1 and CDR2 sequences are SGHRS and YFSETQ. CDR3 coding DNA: TGCGCCAGCAGCCCGGGACATACTAACTATGGCTACACCTTC. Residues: CASSPGHTNYGYTF.

CDR3 sequence: CASSYGQHGVDGYTF. CDR3 DNA sequence: TGTGCCAGCAGCTACGGACAGCACGGCGTCGATGGCTACACCTTC. This chain joins TRBV5-6 and TRBJ1-2; D is possibly TRBD1 (6 bases). Trimming shortened V by 3 bases and J by 6 bases, and 18 bases separated the two germline ends. Germline V gene data show CDR1 as SGHDT and CDR2 as YYEEEE. The CDR3 is made up of 15 amino acids.

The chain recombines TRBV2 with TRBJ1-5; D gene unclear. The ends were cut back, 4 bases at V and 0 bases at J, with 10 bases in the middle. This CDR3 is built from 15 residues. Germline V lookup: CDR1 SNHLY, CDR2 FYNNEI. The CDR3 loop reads CASSAGTNSNQPQHF. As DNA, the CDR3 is TGTGCCAGCAGTGCCGGAACAAATAGCAATCAGCCCCAGCATTTT.

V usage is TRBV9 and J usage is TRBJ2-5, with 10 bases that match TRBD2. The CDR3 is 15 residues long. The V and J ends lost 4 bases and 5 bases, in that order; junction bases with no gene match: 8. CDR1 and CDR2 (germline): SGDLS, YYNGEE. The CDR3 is CASSPQAGGPETQYF. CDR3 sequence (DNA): TGTGCCAGCAGCCCCCAAGCGGGGGGGCCCGAGACCCAGTACTTC.

CDR3: CASSVGQPSTDTQYF. As DNA, the CDR3 is TGTGCCAGCAGCGTGGGACAGCCTAGCACAGATACGCAGTATTTT. V is TRBV9 and J is TRBJ2-3; 7 nucleotides match TRBD1. The CDR3 runs 15 residues. CDR1 SGDLS and CDR2 YYNGEE come from the germline V gene. V gave up 2 bases and J gave up 0 bases; unmatched junction bases: 3.

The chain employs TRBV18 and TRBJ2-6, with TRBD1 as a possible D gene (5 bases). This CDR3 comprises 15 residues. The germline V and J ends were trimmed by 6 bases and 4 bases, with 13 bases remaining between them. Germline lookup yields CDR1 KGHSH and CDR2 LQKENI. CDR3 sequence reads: CASSLTGTGANVLTF. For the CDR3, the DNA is TGTGCCAGCTCCCTCACAGGCACCGGGGCCAACGTCCTGACTTTC.

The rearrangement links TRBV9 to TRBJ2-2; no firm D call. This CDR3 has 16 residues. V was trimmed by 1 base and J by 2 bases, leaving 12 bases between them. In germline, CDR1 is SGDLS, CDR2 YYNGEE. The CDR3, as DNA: TGTGCCAGCAGCGTACGGGCAGATTATAACACCGGGGAGCTGTTTTTT. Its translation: CASSVRADYNTGELFF. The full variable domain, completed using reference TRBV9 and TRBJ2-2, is DSGVTQTPKHLITATGQRVTLRCSPRSGDLSVYWYQQSLDQGLQFLIQYYNGEERAKGNILERFSAQQFPDLHSELNLSSLELGDSALYFCASSVRADYNTGELFFGEGSRLTVL.

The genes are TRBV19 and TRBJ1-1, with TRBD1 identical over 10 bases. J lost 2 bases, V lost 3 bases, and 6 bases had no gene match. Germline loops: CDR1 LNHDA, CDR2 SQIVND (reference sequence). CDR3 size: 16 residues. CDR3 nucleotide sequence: TGTGCCAGTAGTATCCGACAGGGGGCTCTCAACACTGAAGCTTTCTTT. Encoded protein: CASSIRQGALNTEAFF.

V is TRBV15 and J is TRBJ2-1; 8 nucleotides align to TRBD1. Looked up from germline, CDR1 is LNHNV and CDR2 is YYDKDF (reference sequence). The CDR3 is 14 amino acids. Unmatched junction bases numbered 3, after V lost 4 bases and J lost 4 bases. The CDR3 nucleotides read TGTGCCACCAGCAAATGGACAGGGTACAATGAGCAGTTCTTC. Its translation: CATSKWTGYNEQFF.

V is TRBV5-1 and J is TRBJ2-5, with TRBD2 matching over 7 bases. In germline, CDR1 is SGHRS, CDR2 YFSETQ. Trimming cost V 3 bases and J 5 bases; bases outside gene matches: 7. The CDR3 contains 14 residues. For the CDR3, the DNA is TGCGCCAGCAGCTCATCCCAGGGAGGGGAGACCCAGTACTTC. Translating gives CASSSSQGGETQYF.

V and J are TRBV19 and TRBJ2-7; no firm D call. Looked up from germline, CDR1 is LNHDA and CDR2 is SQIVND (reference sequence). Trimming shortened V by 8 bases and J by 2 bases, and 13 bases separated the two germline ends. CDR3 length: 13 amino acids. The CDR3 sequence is CASSSAGAYEQYF. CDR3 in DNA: TGTGCCAGTTCTAGTGCAGGAGCCTACGAGCAGTACTTC.

This CDR3 is CASSLIMWGRKTQYF. The CDR3 region has the DNA TGTGCCAGCAGCTTAATTATGTGGGGACGGAAGACCCAGTACTTC. This sequence joins TRBV7-3 and TRBJ2-5; D might be TRBD1 or TRBD2, each matching 5 bases. Trimming took off 1 base at V and 6 bases at J, with 15 bases between the two ends. Per the germline V gene, CDR1 is SGHTA and CDR2 is FQGTGA. The CDR3 has 15 amino acids.

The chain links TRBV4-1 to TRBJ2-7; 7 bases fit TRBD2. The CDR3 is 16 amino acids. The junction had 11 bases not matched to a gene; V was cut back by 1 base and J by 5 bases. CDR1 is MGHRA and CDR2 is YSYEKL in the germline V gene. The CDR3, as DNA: TGCGCCAGCAGCCAAGGGCTAAGGGGCGGGAGCGACGAGCAGTACTTC. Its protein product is CASSQGLRGGSDEQYF.

The CDR3 region is CASSLAQQVSREQYF. CDR3 nucleotide sequence: TGTGCCAGCAGCTTAGCTCAACAGGTTTCACGCGAGCAGTACTTC. This rearrangement joins TRBV7-6 to TRBJ2-7, with D possibly being TRBD1 (5 bases). Germline CDR1 is SGHVS and CDR2 is FNYEAQ. The V end lost 0 bases, the J end lost 6 bases, and 15 bases lay between the germline ends. This CDR3 region has 15 residues.

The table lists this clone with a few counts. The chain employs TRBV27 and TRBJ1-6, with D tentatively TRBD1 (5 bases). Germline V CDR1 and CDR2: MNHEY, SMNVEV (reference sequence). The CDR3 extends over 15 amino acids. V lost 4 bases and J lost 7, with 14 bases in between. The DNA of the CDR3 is TGTGCCAGCAGTTCGACGGCAGGGCGCAATTCACCCCTCCACTTT. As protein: CASSSTAGRNSPLHF.

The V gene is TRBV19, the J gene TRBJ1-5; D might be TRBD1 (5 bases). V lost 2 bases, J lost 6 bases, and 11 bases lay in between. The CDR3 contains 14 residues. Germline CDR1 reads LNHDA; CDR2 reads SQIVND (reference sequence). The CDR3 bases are TGTGCCAGTAGTATATCAGAGGGGCGTCAGCCCCAGCATTTT. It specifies CASSISEGRQPQHF.

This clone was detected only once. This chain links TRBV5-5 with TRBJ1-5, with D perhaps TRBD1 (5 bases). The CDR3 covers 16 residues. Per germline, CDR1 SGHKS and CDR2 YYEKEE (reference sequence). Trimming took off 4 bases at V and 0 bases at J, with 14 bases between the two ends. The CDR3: CASSAGTSGSNQPQHF. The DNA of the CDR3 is TGTGCCAGCAGCGCAGGGACGTCTGGTAGCAATCAGCCCCAGCATTTT.

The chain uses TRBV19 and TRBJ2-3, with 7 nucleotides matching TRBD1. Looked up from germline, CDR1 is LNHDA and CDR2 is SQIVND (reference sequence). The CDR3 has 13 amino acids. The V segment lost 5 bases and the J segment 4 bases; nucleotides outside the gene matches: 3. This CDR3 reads CASSVQGSDTQYF. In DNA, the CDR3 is TGTGCCAGTAGTGTACAGGGGTCAGATACGCAGTATTTT.

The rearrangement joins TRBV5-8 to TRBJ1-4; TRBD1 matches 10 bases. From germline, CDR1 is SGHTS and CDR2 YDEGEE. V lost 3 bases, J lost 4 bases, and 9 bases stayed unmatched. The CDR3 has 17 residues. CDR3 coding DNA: TGTGCCAGCAGCTATCCCCGACAGGGGGCTAGTAATGAAAAACTGTTTTTT. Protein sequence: CASSYPRQGASNEKLFF. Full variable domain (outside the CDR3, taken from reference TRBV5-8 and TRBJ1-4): EAGVTQSPTHLIKTRGQQATLRCSPISGHTSVYWYQQALGLGLQFLLWYDEGEERNRGNFPPRFSGRQFPNYSSELNVNALELEDSALYLCASSYPRQGASNEKLFFGSGTQLSVL.